This T cell receptor (beta chain) was obtained from a study of T cells in Graves' hyperthyroidism and ophthalmopathy (dated by TCRdb to 2018 to 2020). Notes on the research overall: Peripheral blood samples were taken at initial diagnosis, before any treatment was given. To identify TCR V-J signatures that set the groups apart, the researchers used a discovery cohort of 95 to 100 patients, made up of roughly 45 with Graves' ophthalmopathy and about 60 with stable Graves' hyperthyroidism. The approximately 100 discovery patients were randomly divided into training and test sets at a 7:3 ratio. Thyroid tissue and blood T-cell repertoires from about six Graves' hyperthyroidism patients were also compared in the study. The paper reports TCR Vbeta CDR3 sequencing of some 140 peripheral blood samples: around 45 ophthalmopathy, 75 to 80 hyperthyroidism and around 17 progressor patients. Prospective prediction of ophthalmopathy was tested in an independent validation cohort of approximately 18 hyperthyroidism patients and 15 to 17 patients who later progressed to ophthalmopathy. After blood sampling, hyperthyroidism patients were treated with methimazole at a starting dose of 30 mg daily, and ophthalmopathy patients were treated with high-dose intravenous methylprednisolone. The paper as a whole reports these results and caveats: In validation, progression to ophthalmopathy was predicted by the model with roughly 71% sensitivity and 72.22% specificity, a median of approximately 6.5 months before onset. No statistical method was used to fix the sample size in advance, and group allocation was not hidden from the investigators. Ophthalmopathy was separated from stable hyperthyroidism by a 13 V-J signature model, with approximately 86% sensitivity and 81% to 82% specificity obtained in cross-validation and 80%/75% obtained in testing. Most expanded thyroid clonotypes (frequency above 0.001) were also detected in blood, a finding suggesting that blood repertoires may reflect thyroid immune responses.

The TCR beta CDR3 regions were amplified from RNA transcripts. The TCR CDR3 was subjected to a first round of RT-PCR using the HTBI primer set and the Qiagen OneStep RT-PCR kit. Libraries were constructed in a second round of multiplex PCR, after which size selection and purification were performed. Paired-end sequencing of the libraries was performed with 100 bp reads on an Illumina HiSeq2000. Per the authors' processing: SOAPnuke was used to process the raw data, removing reads that contained adapters or uncalled bases, had a mean Phred below 15, or lacked an exact match to the constant primer or identifier. COPE v1.2.5 was used to merge the high-quality paired reads, and each unique nucleotide sequence was defined as a clonotype. MiTCR v1.1 was used to align the clonotypes against IMGT TRBV, TRBD and TRBJ reference segments. Analysis was restricted to V-J combinations with a frequency above 0.0001, which covered 99.2% of repertoires. The TCS score was defined as the ratio of F50 (clonal expansion) to E x V (chaos), calculated using BLOSUM62-based TCRdist between CDR3 peptides within each V-J. Welch's t-statistics and random forest reduced just over 500 V-J features to 13, which were used in a naive Bayes classifier (R e1071). Thyroid-blood repertoire similarity was quantified with the Morisita-Horn index. TCRdb cleaned the public reads at Q25 with fastp, built clones with MiXCR and kept in-frame beta chains. Each CDR3 protein gets just one entry, which takes the most common genes and DNA from the rows behind it. For this entry, the V and J calls and clone size follow TCRdb and not the study's own pipeline. For this sample there are roughly 700,000 distinct CDR3 sequences; approximately 36% appear just once. Less than 35% of the sample is in the top ten clones.

From its cysteine to its phenylalanine, the CDR3 spans 13 amino acids. CDR3 DNA is the only sequence kept; it has 39 bases, read in frame from the first base. A distance of 16 bases separates the germline ends of V and J, which lose 5 bases and 9 bases respectively. Reading the germline V gene gives CDR1 SGHTA and CDR2 FQGNSA. The sample holds many counts of this clonotype. Its antigen has not been determined. It has no much larger one-base neighbor in the sample; base qualities were not kept. A patient counted as having stable Graves' hyperthyroidism if no progression to ophthalmopathy occurred over 18 months of follow-up. Hyperthyroidism patients were newly diagnosed, with disease duration under 2 months, and aged 18 to 65 years. Patients with uncontrolled infections, other autoimmune diseases, pregnancy or lactation were excluded. Clinical symptoms, serum thyroxine and TRAb, thyroid ultrasound, and orbital computed tomography formed the basis for the diagnoses. PBMCs were isolated from 7.5 to 10 ml of fresh peripheral blood by Ficoll-Paque density gradient centrifugation. Total RNA was extracted using Trizol reagent, and RNA quality was assessed on an Agilent 2100 Bioanalyzer.

The sequence is built from TRBV7-2 and TRBJ1-1, with an unclear D gene assignment. The sample comprised blood. This TCR derives from a woman between 40 and 50 years old with Graves' hyperthyroidism. The CDR3 protein sequence reads: CASSHDWIAKAFF. The base sequence is TGTGCCAGCAGCCACGACTGGATAGCTAAAGCTTTCTTT.